Listed here are 25 T cell receptor beta chains from one sample, sequenced in a study of blood T cell repertoires in COVID-19. Produced via immunoSEQ multiplex PCR; TCRdb's table is partial and in-frame only. The data hold hundreds of thousands of clones, with 85% to 90% observed a single time. The sample consisted of PBMCs or T cells enriched from blood (not recorded which). These receptors came from a man aged 25-45 years who had recovered from COVID-19.

The genes are TRBV4-1 and TRBJ2-7; 13 bases fit TRBD2. CDR1 and CDR2 (germline): MGHRA, YSYEKL. This CDR3 is built from 18 residues. Trimming took 2 bases from V and 1 from J; bases not matched to a gene: 8. As DNA, the CDR3 is TGCGCCAGCAGCCAAATAGTCTCGACTAGCGGGGGGTCCTACGAGCAGTACTTC. Encoded protein: CASSQIVSTSGGSYEQYF.

As to this clone: Other DNA variants within this sample encode the same CDR3. The chain carries TRBV4-1 and TRBJ2-1; tentative D call: TRBD1 (5 bases). Germline V gene data show CDR1 as MGHRA and CDR2 as YSYEKL. The CDR3 contains 15 residues. The V end was cut by 0 bases, the J end by 1 base, with 7 bases between. The CDR3 DNA sequence: TGCGCCAGCAGCCAAGATTCAGGGTCCTACAATGAGCAGTTCTTC. This encodes CASSQDSGSYNEQFF.

V is TRBV30 and J is TRBJ1-2; D may be TRBD1 (6 bases). The CDR3 sequence is 13 residues long. Between the trimmed V and J ends, which lost 4 bases and 8 bases, there was a span of 17 bases. Germline V lookup: CDR1 GTSNPN, CDR2 SVGIG (reference sequence). CDR3 region: CAWTRQAEGGYTF. Written as DNA, the CDR3 is TGTGCCTGGACCAGACAGGCCGAAGGGGGCTACACCTTC. The variable domain in full, completed from reference TRBV30 and TRBJ1-2, reads SQTIHQWPATLVQPVGSPLSLECTVEGTSNPNLYWYRQAAGRGLQLLFYSVGIGQISSEVPQNLSASRPQDRQFILSSKKLLLSDSGFYLCAWTRQAEGGYTFGSGTRLTVV.

This clone came up a few times. The chain uses TRBV6-6 and TRBJ2-7; 8 nucleotides line up with TRBD2. V lost 2 bases, J lost 5 bases, and 8 bases stayed unmatched. CDR3 size: 15 residues. Germline lookup yields CDR1 MNHNY and CDR2 SVGAGI (reference sequence). CDR3 amino acids: CASSYPGGRGHEQYF. DNA for the CDR3: TGTGCCAGCAGTTACCCGGGGGGGAGGGGACACGAGCAGTACTTC.

The V and J genes are TRBV5-1 and TRBJ2-1; TRBD2 agrees at 7 bases. Looked up from germline, CDR1 is SGHRS and CDR2 is YFSETQ. The CDR3 has 16 residues. V was clipped by 1 base and J by 9 bases; unmatched bases: 13. In DNA form, the CDR3 reads TGCGCCAGCAGCTTGATGGGGTCCGGACGCGGGGGTGAGCAGTTCTTC. This sequence encodes CASSLMGSGRGGEQFF. Complete variable domain (other parts from reference TRBV5-1 and TRBJ2-1): KAGVTQTPRYLIKTRGQQVTLSCSPISGHRSVSWYQQTPGQGLQFLFEYFSETQRNKGNFPGRFSGRQFSNSRSEMNVSTLELGDSALYLCASSLMGSGRGGEQFFGPGTRLTVL.

The chain recombines TRBV25-1 with TRBJ2-2; D gene unclear. V was trimmed by 4 bases and J by 5 bases, leaving 11 bases between them. CDR3 length: 14 residues. Germline loops: CDR1 MGHDK, CDR2 SYGVNS. The CDR3: CASSVGFRTGELFF. The CDR3 region has the DNA TGTGCCAGCAGTGTCGGGTTTCGGACCGGGGAGCTGTTTTTT.

This chain links TRBV29-1 with TRBJ1-2; 9 bases fit TRBD1. The CDR3 has 17 residues. Germline CDR1 reads SQVTM; CDR2 reads ANQGSEA. The trim removed 0 bases at V and 8 bases at J, leaving 16 bases unmatched. CDR3 loop: CSVEDFARSGQGGGYTF. CDR3 DNA sequence: TGCAGCGTTGAAGATTTTGCTAGATCGGGACAGGGTGGCGGCTACACCTTC.

The chain uses TRBV5-1 and TRBJ2-1; TRBD2 matches 10 bases. V dropped 1 base and J dropped 5; count of bases not matched to a gene: 3. This CDR3 is built from 15 residues. Germline CDR1 SGHRS, CDR2 YFSETQ. CDR3 nucleotides: TGCGCCAGCAGCTTGTTAGCGGGAGGTGACAATGAGCAGTTCTTC. Its protein is CASSLLAGGDNEQFF. The full variable domain, with the rest looked up from reference TRBV5-1 and TRBJ2-1, is KAGVTQTPRYLIKTRGQQVTLSCSPISGHRSVSWYQQTPGQGLQFLFEYFSETQRNKGNFPGRFSGRQFSNSRSEMNVSTLELGDSALYLCASSLLAGGDNEQFFGPGTRLTVL.

The chain is built from TRBV28 and TRBJ1-2; 7 bases are a match to TRBD1. Germline values: CDR1 MDHEN, CDR2 SYDVKM. V gave up 6 bases and J gave up 3 bases; unmatched junction bases: 10. The CDR3 runs 15 residues. CDR3 sequence (DNA): TGTGCCAGCAGAAAACCCCACAGGGGACACTATGGCTACACCTTC. This sequence encodes CASRKPHRGHYGYTF.

The CDR3 sequence is CASSIAGPGEAFF. The CDR3 DNA reads TGTGCCAGTAGTATTGCGGGTCCAGGGGAGGCTTTCTTT. The rearrangement links TRBV19 to TRBJ1-1; perhaps TRBD1 as D (6 bases). Per the germline V gene, CDR1 is LNHDA and CDR2 is SQIVND (reference sequence). The V and J ends lost 3 bases and 11 bases respectively, with 16 bases between them. The CDR3 contains 13 residues. The whole variable domain, remainder taken from reference TRBV19 and TRBJ1-1, is DGGITQSPKYLFRKEGQNVTLSCEQNLNHDAMYWYRQDPGQGLRLIYYSQIVNDFQKGDIAEGYSVSREKKESFPLTVTSAQKNPTAFYLCASSIAGPGEAFFGQGTRLTVV.

This chain connects TRBV7-9 to TRBJ2-1; D possibly corresponds to TRBD2 (5 bases). Trimming removed 1 base from V and 2 bases from J, with 12 bases in between. This CDR3 comprises 16 residues. The germline gives CDR1 SEHNR, CDR2 FQNEAQ (reference sequence). In nucleotides, the CDR3 is TGTGCCAGCAGCTTAGAAGCGAGGGCCCCCTACAATGAGCAGTTCTTC. As protein: CASSLEARAPYNEQFF.

This clone was seen just once. The chain combines TRBV7-9 with TRBJ1-2; tentatively, D is TRBD1 (5 bases). V was trimmed by 5 bases and J by 7 bases, leaving 14 bases between them. The CDR3 length is 13 residues. From germline, CDR1 is SEHNR and CDR2 FQNEAQ (reference sequence). The CDR3 region has the DNA TGTGCCAGCAGCCTCGGGACTGCCGCTGGCTACACCTTC. Encoded protein: CASSLGTAAGYTF.

A note on this clone: The junction departs from germline at one end; a sequencing error may be responsible. This chain connects TRBV10-1 to TRBJ2-7; tentatively, D is TRBD2 (5 bases). Germline CDR1 is WNHNN and CDR2 is SYGVQD (reference sequence). The CDR3 is 15 residues long. This CDR3 is CASSDGGPDSHEQYF. The CDR3 region has the DNA TGCGCCAGCAGTGACGGCGGGCCGGACTCCCACGAGCAGTACTTC.

This clone was seen more than once but under ten times. The CDR3 here is CAAEPGQGNNSPLHF. The CDR3 DNA sequence: TGTGCCGCCGAACCGGGACAGGGAAATAATTCACCCCTCCACTTT. V and J are TRBV6-5 and TRBJ1-6; 9 bases align to TRBD1. This CDR3 region has 15 residues. Germline-derived CDR1 and CDR2 are MNHEY and SVGAGI. The trim removed 11 bases at V and 5 bases at J, leaving 10 bases unmatched.

This rearrangement joins TRBV19 to TRBJ1-1, with D unclear. CDR1 and CDR2 from the germline V gene are LNHDA and SQIVND (reference sequence). CDR3 length: 14 amino acids. V was clipped by 2 bases and J by 6 bases, with 13 bases between them. CDR3: CASSIKLPPAEAFF. The CDR3 nucleotides are TGTGCCAGTAGTATAAAGCTGCCCCCTGCTGAAGCTTTCTTT.

This clone showed up just once. V gene TRBV12-3 or TRBV12-4 combines with J gene TRBJ1-2; D gene ambiguous. The V end lost 1 base, the J end lost 4 bases, and 7 bases lay between the germline ends. CDR3 length equals 13 residues. In DNA form, the CDR3 reads TGTGCCAGCAGTTTAGTCGGAGTCTATGGCTACACCTTC. This sequence encodes CASSLVGVYGYTF.

The chain employs TRBV4-1 and TRBJ2-7, with D unresolved. Trimming cost V 1 base and J 0 bases, with 7 bases left between them. Per germline, CDR1 MGHRA and CDR2 YSYEKL. The CDR3 loop spans 14 amino acids. CDR3 sequence (DNA): TGCGCCAGCAGCCAAGTCGGGTACTCCTACGAGCAGTACTTC. It is translated as CASSQVGYSYEQYF.

The V and J genes are TRBV3-1 (or the pseudogene TRBV3-2) and TRBJ1-5, with D perhaps TRBD1 (5 bases). Germline V lookup: CDR1 LGHDT, CDR2 YNNKEL (reference sequence). The CDR3 has 15 amino acids. V was trimmed by 1 base and J by 7 bases, leaving 14 bases between them. CDR3 DNA sequence: TGTGCCAGCAGCCAAGGGCCCGGGGCGGGACAGCCCCAGCATTTT. Protein: CASSQGPGAGQPQHF.

The chain uses TRBV28 and TRBJ1-2, with 8 bases identical to TRBD1. Germline V CDR1 and CDR2: MDHEN, SYDVKM. V lost 6 bases, J lost 8 bases, and 11 bases stayed unmatched. There are 14 residues in the CDR3. The CDR3 region has the DNA TGTGCCAGCAGCTTGACAGGGGCCCTCGAGGGCTACACCTTC. Translating gives CASSLTGALEGYTF.

The chain links TRBV19 to TRBJ1-5, with TRBD1 matching over 9 bases. This CDR3 has 15 residues. V gave up 5 bases and J gave up 5 bases; unmatched junction bases: 7. The V gene's germline CDR1 is LNHDA and CDR2 SQIVND (reference sequence). The CDR3 protein is CASSPGQGVDQPQHF. Here the CDR3 DNA reads TGTGCCAGTAGTCCGGGACAGGGTGTGGATCAGCCCCAGCATTTT. The entire variable domain, with the rest obtained from reference TRBV19 and TRBJ1-5, is as follows: DGGITQSPKYLFRKEGQNVTLSCEQNLNHDAMYWYRQDPGQGLRLIYYSQIVNDFQKGDIAEGYSVSREKKESFPLTVTSAQKNPTAFYLCASSPGQGVDQPQHFGDGTRLSIL.

The chain employs TRBV5-4 and TRBJ1-5; a possible D gene is TRBD1 (6 bases). This CDR3 comprises 13 residues. The germline CDR1 and CDR2 sequences are SGHNT and YYREEE (reference sequence). V was clipped by 0 bases and J by 6 bases, with 7 bases between them. The CDR3 coding sequence is TGTGCCAGCAGCTTGGAAGGGGGTCAGCCCCAGCATTTT. Its protein product is CASSLEGGQPQHF.

This sequence joins TRBV28 and TRBJ1-2; D gene unclear. CDR1 is MDHEN, CDR2 SYDVKM, per germline. This CDR3 region has 12 residues. The V end was cut by 3 bases, the J end by 8 bases, with 10 bases between. For the CDR3, the DNA is TGTGCCAGCAGTTTTACGACATTGGGCTACACCTTC. Protein sequence: CASSFTTLGYTF.

The chain links TRBV7-2 to TRBJ1-6; D might be TRBD1 (5 bases). This CDR3 is 15 amino acids long. The germline V gene encodes CDR1 SGHTA and CDR2 FQGNSA. The V end lost 3 bases, the J end lost 10 bases, and 16 bases lay between the germline ends. The CDR3: CASSFGGGGGSPLHF. Written as DNA, the CDR3 is TGTGCCAGCAGCTTTGGGGGGGGAGGAGGCTCACCCCTCCACTTT. The full variable domain, its missing parts supplied by reference TRBV7-2 and TRBJ1-6, is GAGVSQSPSNKVTEKGKDVELRCDPISGHTALYWYRQSLGQGLEFLIYFQGNSAPDKSGLPSDRFSAERTGGSVSTLTIQRTQQEDSAVYLCASSFGGGGGSPLHFGNGTRLTVT.

V and J are TRBV3-1 (or the pseudogene TRBV3-2) and TRBJ1-3; tentative D call: TRBD1 (5 bases). The CDR3 covers 17 residues. The germline gives CDR1 LGHDT, CDR2 YNNKEL (reference sequence). V was cut by 4 bases and J by 0 bases, with 16 bases left in between. This CDR3 reads CASSLAVTTGSGNTIYF. The CDR3 DNA follows: TGTGCCAGCAGCCTGGCCGTCACAACAGGCTCTGGAAACACCATATATTTT.

The CDR3 sequence is CASSLAGLLQNYGYTF. The DNA for the CDR3 is TGTGCCAGCAGCTTAGCGGGACTGCTTCAAAACTATGGCTACACCTTC. This rearrangement joins TRBV7-9 to TRBJ1-2; D is perhaps TRBD1 (5 bases). Between the trimmed V and J ends, which lost 0 bases and 2 bases, there was a span of 13 bases. CDR3 length: 16 residues. Germline values: CDR1 SEHNR, CDR2 FQNEAQ (reference sequence).